This T cell receptor (beta chain) is drawn from a study of human T cells and chemical hapten exposure. At least ten counts were recorded for this clonotype. Individual cDNA molecules had unique molecular identifiers attached to them by the library. Via MiXCR, TCRdb re-called the RACE reads, giving one row per CDR3 protein. This table holds tens of thousands of distinct CDR3 sequences, roughly a tenth found once. The sample's time point: patch test 2, 6 weeks after DPC sensitization. Treatment reported: therapeutic diphenylcyclopropenone sensitization with weekly scalp DPC. Someone pulled total RNA out of unfractionated whole blood. The CDR3 has 15 residues. Between the trimmed V and J ends, which lost 3 bases and 1 base, there was a span of 12 bases. Germline V gives CDR1 DFQATT, CDR2 SNEGSKA (reference sequence).

The V call is TRBV20-1, the J call TRBJ1-4; D might be TRBD1 (5 bases). Sequenced here: whole blood, sampled in connection with sensitization to the hapten diphenylcyclopropenone (DPC). The clonotype comes from a woman in her 30s with alopecia areata. Some clones in this sample may be carry-over from other donors' samples. The CDR3 nucleotides read TGCAGTGCTAGTCTTCGACAGAGAACTAATGAAAAACTGTTTTTT. Its translation is CSASLRQRTNEKLFF.